This TCR beta chain was captured in a study of regulatory and conventional T cells in RAG deficiency. With 0 bases clipped from V and 0 bases from J, the junction kept 7 bases outside the gene matches. In germline, CDR1 is SGHRS, CDR2 YFSETQ. The CDR3 runs 17 residues. Genomic DNA came from blood regulatory T cells gated CD4+ CD25-high CD127-low. Assay: immunoSEQ multiplex PCR; the TCRdb copy retains only in-frame clones and omits some. Here the sample spans about 19,000 clones, over 80% being singletons. The sample was also reused in another study, on regulatory T cells. That publication notes: The PCR used 52 TRBV and 13 TRBJ primers.

The sequenced sample consisted of Tregs sorted from blood. The source is a human donor in good health. This chain joins TRBV5-1 and TRBJ2-3; TRBD2 aligns across 7 bases. CDR3: CASSLAPGGGSTDTQYF. The CDR3 nucleotides read TGCGCCAGCAGCTTGGCCCCTGGCGGGGGTAGCACAGATACGCAGTATTTT.